A selection of T cell receptor beta chains follows, all from one sample in a study of vaccination effects on CD4 cells after COVID-19. Repertoires were generated with immunoSEQ multiplex PCR, while TCRdb's copy carries only in-frame clones and drops some. The data show about 57,000 clones, about four fifths seen once. For these receptors, no antigen is known. This specimen consisted of CD4+ T cells from PBMCs cultured without peptide, obtained after COVID-19 vaccination. The receptors originated from a human donor who received a COVID-19 vaccine. Both conserved end residues are part of each CDR3. A D gene is named only where the DNA matches it firmly. Clone sizes are given selectively: once, few, many, or a class where the clone is expanded.

abundance: -
d_gene: -
v_gene: TRBV9
j_gene: TRBJ1-2
CDR3aa: CASSDYGGAYGYTF
CDR3nt: TGTGCCAGCAGCGACTACGGAGGGGCCTATGGCTACACCTTC

abundance: -
d_gene: -
v_gene: TRBV28
j_gene: TRBJ1-5
CDR3aa: CASSLFGQYSNQPQHF
CDR3nt: TGTGCCAGCAGTTTATTCGGGCAGTATAGCAATCAGCCCCAGCATTTT

abundance: -
d_gene: -
v_gene: TRBV18
j_gene: TRBJ1-1
CDR3aa: CASSPPRDPNTEAFF
CDR3nt: TGTGCCAGCTCACCACCCAGGGACCCGAACACTGAAGCTTTCTTT

abundance: -
d_gene: -
v_gene: TRBV19
j_gene: TRBJ2-5
CDR3aa: CASSMGLGETQYF
CDR3nt: TGTGCCAGTAGTATGGGTTTAGGAGAGACCCAGTACTTC

abundance: -
d_gene: TRBD2
v_gene: TRBV7-3
j_gene: TRBJ2-1
CDR3aa: CASSSSSGGVYNEQFF
CDR3nt: TGTGCCAGCAGCTCTTCTAGCGGGGGCGTTTACAATGAGCAGTTCTTC

abundance: -
d_gene: -
v_gene: TRBV3-1/TRBV3-2
j_gene: TRBJ1-1
CDR3aa: CASSFDRTEAFF
CDR3nt: TGTGCCAGCAGCTTCGACAGGACTGAAGCTTTCTTT

abundance: -
d_gene: TRBD2
v_gene: TRBV7-2
j_gene: TRBJ2-1
CDR3aa: CASSPRGTSGGSYNEQFF
CDR3nt: TGTGCCAGCAGCCCGAGAGGGACTAGCGGGGGGTCCTACAATGAGCAGTTCTTC

abundance: -
d_gene: -
v_gene: TRBV28
j_gene: TRBJ2-7
CDR3aa: CASRGLGQETAYEQYF
CDR3nt: TGTGCCAGCCGAGGGTTAGGACAAGAGACAGCCTACGAGCAGTACTTC

abundance: -
d_gene: -
v_gene: TRBV20-1
j_gene: TRBJ2-3
CDR3aa: CSASGAGSTDTQYF
CDR3nt: TGCAGTGCTAGTGGGGCAGGGAGCACAGATACGCAGTATTTT

abundance: -
d_gene: TRBD1
v_gene: TRBV20-1
j_gene: TRBJ2-3
CDR3aa: CSRGGPGGQYF
CDR3nt: TGCAGCAGGGGCGGGCCAGGGGGGCAGTATTTT

abundance: -
d_gene: TRBD1
v_gene: TRBV10-3
j_gene: TRBJ2-7
CDR3aa: CASVQGVGASEQYF
CDR3nt: TGTGCCAGCGTCCAGGGGGTCGGGGCTAGCGAGCAGTACTTC

abundance: -
d_gene: -
v_gene: TRBV2
j_gene: TRBJ2-7
CDR3aa: CASSAGRGTGEQYF
CDR3nt: TGTGCCAGCAGTGCGGGACGAGGGACGGGGGAGCAGTACTTC

abundance: -
d_gene: -
v_gene: TRBV7-9
j_gene: TRBJ1-6
CDR3aa: CASSLAGIDSPLHF
CDR3nt: TGTGCCAGCAGCTTAGCGGGGATTGATTCACCCCTCCACTTT

abundance: -
d_gene: -
v_gene: TRBV30
j_gene: TRBJ1-5
CDR3aa: CAWSLSGGNQPQHF
CDR3nt: TGTGCCTGGAGTCTTTCAGGGGGCAATCAGCCCCAGCATTTT

abundance: -
d_gene: -
v_gene: TRBV7-9
j_gene: TRBJ2-3
CDR3aa: CASSPKGGASDTQYF
CDR3nt: TGTGCCAGCAGTCCGAAGGGGGGGGCCTCAGATACGCAGTATTTT

abundance: -
d_gene: -
v_gene: TRBV11-2
j_gene: TRBJ2-4
CDR3aa: CASSLGSLAKNIQYF
CDR3nt: TGTGCCAGCAGCTTAGGATCACTAGCCAAAAACATTCAGTACTTC

abundance: -
d_gene: TRBD1
v_gene: TRBV19
j_gene: TRBJ2-2
CDR3aa: CASSTRDRNTGELFF
CDR3nt: TGTGCCAGTAGTACCCGGGACAGGAACACCGGGGAGCTGTTTTTT

abundance: -
d_gene: -
v_gene: TRBV4-1
j_gene: TRBJ1-3
CDR3aa: CASSRAQGQGSGNTIYF
CDR3nt: TGCGCCAGCAGCCGAGCGCAGGGACAAGGGTCTGGAAACACCATATATTTT

abundance: -
d_gene: TRBD1
v_gene: TRBV6-2/TRBV6-3
j_gene: TRBJ1-6
CDR3aa: CASSYSDRDNSPLHF
CDR3nt: TGTGCCAGCAGTTACTCCGACAGGGATAATTCACCCCTCCACTTT

abundance: -
d_gene: -
v_gene: TRBV6-5
j_gene: TRBJ1-5
CDR3aa: CASRRTGPQHF
CDR3nt: TGTGCCAGCAGGAGAACAGGCCCCCAGCATTTT

abundance: -
d_gene: -
v_gene: TRBV19
j_gene: TRBJ1-1
CDR3aa: CASSIPGGAYTEAFF
CDR3nt: TGTGCCAGTAGTATCCCCGGGGGCGCCTACACTGAAGCTTTCTTT

abundance: -
d_gene: -
v_gene: TRBV7-9
j_gene: TRBJ1-1
CDR3aa: CASSLAQGRTEAFF
CDR3nt: TGTGCCAGCAGCTTAGCGCAAGGGCGGACTGAAGCTTTCTTT

abundance: -
d_gene: -
v_gene: TRBV5-4
j_gene: TRBJ1-5
CDR3aa: CASSLGGRDTNQPQHF
CDR3nt: TGTGCCAGCAGCTTGGGGGGCAGGGACACCAATCAGCCCCAGCATTTT

abundance: -
d_gene: -
v_gene: TRBV28
j_gene: TRBJ1-4
CDR3aa: CASSQGASLATNEKLFF
CDR3nt: TGTGCCAGCTCCCAGGGAGCTTCCCTTGCAACTAATGAAAAACTGTTTTTT

abundance: -
d_gene: -
v_gene: TRBV7-2
j_gene: TRBJ1-5
CDR3aa: CASSLALVRQPQHF
CDR3nt: TGTGCCAGCAGCTTAGCTCTGGTTCGCCAGCCCCAGCATTTT

abundance: few
d_gene: -
v_gene: TRBV5-1
j_gene: TRBJ2-3
CDR3aa: CASSFLTDTQYF
CDR3nt: TGCGCCAGCAGCTTTTTAACAGATACGCAGTATTTT

abundance: -
d_gene: TRBD1
v_gene: TRBV5-1
j_gene: TRBJ1-2
CDR3aa: CASRKQGGDGYTF
CDR3nt: TGCGCCAGCAGAAAACAGGGGGGGGATGGCTACACCTTC

abundance: -
d_gene: TRBD1
v_gene: TRBV7-6
j_gene: TRBJ2-7
CDR3aa: CASSPFLGQGADEQYF
CDR3nt: TGTGCCAGCAGTCCTTTTCTCGGACAGGGGGCCGACGAGCAGTACTTC

abundance: -
d_gene: TRBD1
v_gene: TRBV6-5
j_gene: TRBJ1-2
CDR3aa: CASMGQGAKDYGYTF
CDR3nt: TGTGCCAGCATGGGACAGGGGGCAAAGGACTATGGCTACACCTTC

abundance: -
d_gene: TRBD2
v_gene: TRBV19
j_gene: TRBJ2-3
CDR3aa: CASSMSGGDITDTQYF
CDR3nt: TGTGCCAGTAGTATGTCGGGGGGAGATATCACAGATACGCAGTATTTT

abundance: -
d_gene: -
v_gene: TRBV18
j_gene: TRBJ2-2
CDR3aa: CASSPWRANTGELFF
CDR3nt: TGTGCCAGCTCACCATGGAGGGCGAACACCGGGGAGCTGTTTTTT

abundance: once
d_gene: -
v_gene: TRBV3-1/TRBV3-2
j_gene: TRBJ1-2
CDR3aa: CASSQDTRDYGYTF
CDR3nt: TGTGCCAGCAGCCAAGATACGAGGGACTATGGCTACACCTTC

abundance: once
d_gene: -
v_gene: TRBV6-2/TRBV6-3
j_gene: TRBJ1-6
CDR3aa: CASSYPNYNSPLHF
CDR3nt: TGTGCCAGCAGTTACCCAAATTATAATTCACCCCTCCACTTT

abundance: -
d_gene: -
v_gene: TRBV5-1
j_gene: TRBJ2-3
CDR3aa: CASRLRGGTDTQYF
CDR3nt: TGCGCCAGCAGGCTGAGGGGGGGCACAGATACGCAGTATTTT

abundance: once
d_gene: -
v_gene: TRBV30
j_gene: TRBJ1-5
CDR3aa: CAWSVPWQRNQPQHF
CDR3nt: TGTGCCTGGAGTGTACCGTGGCAGCGCAATCAGCCCCAGCATTTT

abundance: -
d_gene: -
v_gene: TRBV7-8
j_gene: TRBJ2-2
CDR3aa: CASSLARAEAGELFF
CDR3nt: TGTGCCAGCAGCTTAGCCCGGGCCGAGGCCGGGGAGCTGTTTTTT

abundance: few
d_gene: TRBD1
v_gene: TRBV10-3
j_gene: TRBJ1-1
CDR3aa: CAITGTGTTEAFF
CDR3nt: TGTGCCATCACTGGGACAGGGACCACTGAAGCTTTCTTT

abundance: -
d_gene: -
v_gene: TRBV5-4
j_gene: TRBJ2-1
CDR3aa: CASSSRGYNEQFF
CDR3nt: TGTGCCAGCAGCTCGAGGGGCTACAATGAGCAGTTCTTC

abundance: -
d_gene: TRBD2
v_gene: TRBV15
j_gene: TRBJ2-7
CDR3aa: CATSRVVVAGGEQYF
CDR3nt: TGTGCCACCAGCAGAGTGGTAGTAGCGGGAGGTGAGCAGTACTTC

abundance: -
d_gene: -
v_gene: TRBV20-1
j_gene: TRBJ1-1
CDR3aa: CSAREYTEAFF
CDR3nt: TGCAGTGCTAGAGAGTACACTGAAGCTTTCTTT

abundance: -
d_gene: -
v_gene: TRBV5-8
j_gene: TRBJ2-3
CDR3aa: CASSPQGGSTDTQYF
CDR3nt: TGTGCCAGCAGTCCCCAAGGTGGCAGCACAGATACGCAGTATTTT

abundance: -
d_gene: -
v_gene: TRBV6-5
j_gene: TRBJ1-5
CDR3aa: CASTGGNQPQHF
CDR3nt: TGTGCCAGCACTGGAGGCAATCAGCCCCAGCATTTT

abundance: -
d_gene: TRBD2
v_gene: TRBV5-4
j_gene: TRBJ2-1
CDR3aa: CASSVGLAEDNEQFF
CDR3nt: TGTGCCAGCAGCGTGGGACTAGCGGAGGACAATGAGCAGTTCTTC

abundance: -
d_gene: TRBD1
v_gene: TRBV28
j_gene: TRBJ1-5
CDR3aa: CASSSRQGTSEAQHF
CDR3nt: TGTGCCAGCAGTTCCCGACAGGGGACCTCGGAAGCCCAGCATTTT

abundance: few
d_gene: -
v_gene: TRBV30
j_gene: TRBJ1-2
CDR3aa: CAWRGQPYGYTF
CDR3nt: TGTGCCTGGAGAGGCCAGCCCTATGGCTACACCTTC

abundance: -
d_gene: -
v_gene: TRBV7-2
j_gene: TRBJ1-3
CDR3aa: CASSLVGGSGNTIYF
CDR3nt: TGTGCCAGCAGCTTAGTCGGGGGCTCTGGAAACACCATATATTTT

abundance: -
d_gene: TRBD2
v_gene: TRBV7-3
j_gene: TRBJ2-1
CDR3aa: CASSLQRGIYNEQFF
CDR3nt: TGTGCCAGCAGCTTACAGCGGGGGATCTACAATGAGCAGTTCTTC

abundance: -
d_gene: -
v_gene: TRBV9
j_gene: TRBJ1-4
CDR3aa: CASSVGHGPNEKLFF
CDR3nt: TGTGCCAGCAGCGTAGGACACGGCCCTAATGAAAAACTGTTTTTT

abundance: -
d_gene: -
v_gene: TRBV20-1
j_gene: TRBJ2-7
CDR3aa: CSARHEQYF
CDR3nt: TGCAGTGCTAGGCACGAGCAGTACTTC

abundance: -
d_gene: -
v_gene: TRBV29-1
j_gene: TRBJ2-7
CDR3aa: CSGIFRAGGEQYF
CDR3nt: TGCAGCGGCATCTTTAGGGCCGGCGGCGAGCAGTACTTC